This record looks at one TCR beta chain sequence and its context. The antigen it recognizes is unknown. The input lacks base qualities; no much larger clone sits a single base away. Trimming takes 7 bases from V and 9 bases from J, and the germline ends sit 7 bases apart. Measured from the cysteine to the phenylalanine, the CDR3 is 10 residues long. Kept here is only the CDR3 DNA, which spans 30 bases and is read in frame from base 1. The germline V gene sets CDR1 to SNHLY and CDR2 to FYNNEI. The entry originates in a study of shared clonotypes between healthy human individuals (dated by TCRdb to about 2020). Regarding the study in general: The cohort comprised two women and three men aged 18 to 49 years. The study deeply sequenced blood TCR repertoires of about 5 healthy adults to estimate repertoire size and the extent of clonotype sharing between individuals. For each donor, CD4 naive and CD4 memory were each given three plates, CD8 naive was given two plates, and CD8 memory was given one plate. Libraries were prepared and TCR repertoires were sequenced by different laboratories using diverse techniques, in order to increase sequencing depth and limit assay-specific biases. Per donor, leukapheresis produced somewhere between about 0.9 and 9 billion PBMCs.

What the study reported, not specific to this receptor: Pairwise subsampling indicated that sequencing depth was expected to affect the degree of clonotype sharing among donors. Incomplete sequencing was indicated by rarefaction of sorted-subset datasets, despite the large sequencing depth. Because the study included a small number of donors, the genetic and exposure-history diversity represented was limited. Sampling was restricted to blood, and TCR repertoires in tissues likely differ from the TCR repertoires found in blood. Across four donors, approximately 4.9% of naive CD4, roughly 3.5% of naive CD8, around 2.5% of memory CD4, and under 0.45% of memory CD8 clonotypes were shared. Naive subsets generally had larger estimated clonotype richness than memory subsets. Compared with non-shared clonotypes, clonotypes shared by all four sorted-subset donors had higher generation probabilities.

TCR CDR3 regions were amplified from genomic DNA by multiplex PCR using the deep immunoSEQ assay. Extracted genomic DNA from each cell subset was spread evenly across all wells of several immunoSEQ 96-well plates, with each plate serving as a replicate. For sorted subsets, approximately 0.2 ug of genomic DNA, equivalent to 25,000 to 35,000 T cell genomes, went into each replicate PCR. The purified libraries were quantified using a Qubit 3.0 fluorometer, sized with a Bioanalyzer 2100, and then quantified again using the KAPA Library Quantification kit. Every immunoSEQ 96-well plate was sequenced on a separate single-read 150-cycle Illumina NextSeq 550 flow cell. In the paper's pipeline: Because only junctional sequences without quality scores were contained in the immunoSEQ output, filtering matching that applied to full-length reads could not be performed. To assign V/J genes and CDR3, sequences were annotated against IMGT germline references using PyIR, a Python wrapper for IgBLAST v1.9. Any read was removed if the V/J assignment was weak (E-value above 1e-6), the CDR3 was missing, or the read contained stop codons, out-of-frame junctions, or ambiguous translated residues. A V3J clonotype was defined by an identical inferred V gene, J gene, and CDR3 amino acid sequence. Percentage overlap between repertoires was calculated by dividing the number of shared unique clonotypes by the size of the smaller repertoire. RTK rarefaction, the Chao1 estimator, and Recon v2.1 estimates of unobserved clonotypes were used to assess repertoire richness. Generation probabilities for all TCRbeta clonotypes obtained by the gDNA method from four donors were computed using OLGA. In TCRdb, the immuneACCESS table is reduced to in-frame sequences with V and J assigned. These tables do not hold every clone; where another copy was compared, an unresolved V gene accounts for under half, and the others remain unexplained. V, J and clone size derive from that table, while D and trimming were established from the DNA sequence. This sample holds hundreds of thousands of clones; approximately 95% were observed only once. In total, the top ten clones hold approximately 0.12% of the sample.

CD8 naive samples consisted of CD45RO-negative cells that were positively selected for CCR7, yielding a CD45RA+CCR7+ population without TemRA cells. The donors were healthy, HIV-negative adults who had no recently reported acute infections or vaccinations. Only Caucasian adults living in Nashville, Tennessee, USA were represented among the donors. After blood collection by leukapheresis, PBMCs were isolated using Ficoll-Histopaque density gradient centrifugation and then cryopreserved in the vapor phase of liquid nitrogen. Analytical flow cytometry was used to check the purity and quantity of each magnetically sorted T cell population. Genomic DNA was isolated from each sorted fraction and quantified by UV absorbance on a Nanodrop 2000c.

The V and J genes are TRBV2 and TRBJ2-1; there is no confident call for the D gene. The sequence was collected from a woman in her twenties or thirties in good health. Sequenced input: naive CD8+ T cells sorted from blood. The cell subset or site tag for this specimen amounts to: CD45RA+CCR7+. The CDR3 region has the sequence CASMVGEQFF. The DNA is as follows: TGTGCCAGCATGGTGGGTGAGCAGTTCTTC.